This T cell receptor (beta chain) was sequenced in a study of vaccination and CD4 T cells after COVID-19. Treatment specified: approximately 11-day PBMC culture with coronavirus spike peptide pools or control peptides (ViraFEST assay). Half the medium was replaced with fresh IL-2 medium on days 3 and 7. Unmatched junction bases numbered 5, after V lost 7 bases and J lost 4 bases. The CDR3 is 14 residues long. Oncomine TCR Beta short-read sequencing was applied to DNA from cultured CD4+ T cells. TCRdb passed the PCR reads through MiXCR, listing each CDR3 protein once. The table lists about 11,000 distinct CDR3 sequences, roughly half of them singletons. Regarding this clonotype: Antigen unknown.

The J gene is TRBJ2-1, the V gene TRBV12-3 or TRBV12-4; 9 bases line up with TRBD1. Source material: CD4+ T cells from blood, cultured in vitro. The source is a human donor who had recovered from COVID-19. The DNA of the CDR3 is TGTGCCAGCAAGCCGACAGGGGGATACAATGAGCAGTTCTTC. Its protein product is CASKPTGGYNEQFF.